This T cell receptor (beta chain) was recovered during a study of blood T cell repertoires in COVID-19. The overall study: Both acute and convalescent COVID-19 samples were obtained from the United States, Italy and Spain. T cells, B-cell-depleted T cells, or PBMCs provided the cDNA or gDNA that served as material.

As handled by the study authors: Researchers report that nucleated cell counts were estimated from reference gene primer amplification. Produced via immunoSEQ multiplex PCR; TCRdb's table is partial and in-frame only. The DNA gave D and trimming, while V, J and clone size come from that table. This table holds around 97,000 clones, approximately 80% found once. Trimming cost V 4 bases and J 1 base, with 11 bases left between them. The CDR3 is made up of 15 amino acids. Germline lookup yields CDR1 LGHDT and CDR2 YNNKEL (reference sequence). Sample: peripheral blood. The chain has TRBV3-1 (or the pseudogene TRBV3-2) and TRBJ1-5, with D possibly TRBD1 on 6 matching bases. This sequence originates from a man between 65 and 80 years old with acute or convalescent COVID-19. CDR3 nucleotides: TGTGCCAGCAGCCCCAGGGGAGCGAGCAATCAGCCCCAGCATTTT. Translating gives CASSPRGASNQPQHF.